The T cell receptor beta chain under discussion was sequenced for a study of identical twins. TCRdb ran MiXCR on the 5' RACE reads and lists one entry per CDR3 protein. The table includes some 240,000 distinct CDR3 sequences, approximately 8.3% detected once. V was trimmed by 6 bases and J by 12 bases, leaving 18 bases between them. The CDR3 sequence is 13 residues long. Germline loops: CDR1 MNHEY, CDR2 SVGEGT. This clonotype showed up just a few times. These data were likewise used in another study, on yellow fever vaccine responses in identical twins.

Material: CD8+ T cells sorted from blood. The rearrangement joins TRBV6-2 or TRBV6-3 to TRBJ2-1; TRBD1 might be the D (5 bases). This TCR was sampled from a woman under 30 in good health. Here the CDR3 DNA reads TGTGCCAGCAGCCCTCTGACAATTCAGGGGCAGTTCTTC. The encoded protein is CASSPLTIQGQFF.